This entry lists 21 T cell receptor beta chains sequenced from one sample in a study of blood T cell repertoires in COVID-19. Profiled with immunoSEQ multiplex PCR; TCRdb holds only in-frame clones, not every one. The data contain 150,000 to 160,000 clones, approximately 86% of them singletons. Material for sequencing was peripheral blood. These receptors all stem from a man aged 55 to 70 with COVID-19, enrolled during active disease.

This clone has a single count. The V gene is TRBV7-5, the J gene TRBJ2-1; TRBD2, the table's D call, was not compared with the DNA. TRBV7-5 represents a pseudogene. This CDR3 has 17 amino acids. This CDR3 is CARIGSLLAGVGSEQFF. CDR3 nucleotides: TGTGCCAGAATTGGCAGTCTCCTGGCGGGAGTGGGAAGTGAGCAGTTCTTC.

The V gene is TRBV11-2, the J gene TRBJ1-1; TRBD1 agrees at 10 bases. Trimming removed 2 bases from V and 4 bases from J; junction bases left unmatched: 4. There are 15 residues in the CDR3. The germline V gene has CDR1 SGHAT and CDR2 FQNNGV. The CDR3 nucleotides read TGTGCCAGCAGCTTACGACAGGGGGCACTCACTGAAGCTTTCTTT. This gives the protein CASSLRQGALTEAFF.

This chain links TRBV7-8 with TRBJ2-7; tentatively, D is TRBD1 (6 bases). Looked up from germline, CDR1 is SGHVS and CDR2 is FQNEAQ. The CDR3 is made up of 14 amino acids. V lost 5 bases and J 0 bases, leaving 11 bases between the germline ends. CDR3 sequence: CASSRDRISYEQYF. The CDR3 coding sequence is TGTGCCAGCAGCCGAGACAGGATCTCCTACGAGCAGTACTTC.

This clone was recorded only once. The CDR3: CATSDTGTGGRETQYF. CDR3 nucleotide sequence: TGTGCCACCAGTGATACCGGGACAGGGGGCCGGGAGACCCAGTACTTC. The chain uses TRBV24-1 and TRBJ2-5; 12 nucleotides match TRBD1. Germline CDR1 KGHDR, CDR2 SFDVKD. J gave up 5 bases and V 3 bases, and 6 bases lay outside the gene matches. The CDR3 contains 16 residues.

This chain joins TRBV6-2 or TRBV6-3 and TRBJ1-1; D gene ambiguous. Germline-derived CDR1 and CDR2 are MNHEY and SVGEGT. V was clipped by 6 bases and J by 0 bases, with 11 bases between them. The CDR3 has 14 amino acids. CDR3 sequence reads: CASSLARMNTEAFF. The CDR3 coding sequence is TGTGCCAGCAGCCTCGCGCGAATGAACACTGAAGCTTTCTTT.

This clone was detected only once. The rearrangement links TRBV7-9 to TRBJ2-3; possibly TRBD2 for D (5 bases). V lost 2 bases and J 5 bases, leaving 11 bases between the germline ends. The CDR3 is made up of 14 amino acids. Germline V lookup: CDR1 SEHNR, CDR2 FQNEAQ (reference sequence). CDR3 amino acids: CASSLTGGGDTQYF. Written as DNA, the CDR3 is TGTGCCAGCAGCTTAACTGGAGGTGGAGATACGCAGTATTTT.

CDR3 bases: TGTGCCAGCAGTAAACGGGACAGATCCACCGGGGAGCTGTTTTTT. This sequence encodes CASSKRDRSTGELFF. V and J are TRBV27 and TRBJ2-2; 7 bases agree with TRBD1. CDR1 is MNHEY, CDR2 SMNVEV, per germline (reference sequence). J was trimmed by 4 bases and V by 5 bases; bases with no gene match: 7. The CDR3 is made up of 15 amino acids.

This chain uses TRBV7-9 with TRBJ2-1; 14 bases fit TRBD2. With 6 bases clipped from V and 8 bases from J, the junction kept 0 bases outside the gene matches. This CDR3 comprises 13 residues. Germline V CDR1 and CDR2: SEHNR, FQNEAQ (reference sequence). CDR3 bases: TGTGCCAGCAGGGGACTAGCGGGAGATGAGCAGTTCTTC. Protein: CASRGLAGDEQFF.

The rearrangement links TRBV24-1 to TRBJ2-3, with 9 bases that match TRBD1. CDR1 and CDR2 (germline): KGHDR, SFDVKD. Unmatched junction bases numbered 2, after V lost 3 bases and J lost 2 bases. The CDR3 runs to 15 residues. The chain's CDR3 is CATSDRDRVTDTQYF. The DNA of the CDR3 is TGTGCCACCAGTGATAGGGACAGGGTCACAGATACGCAGTATTTT.

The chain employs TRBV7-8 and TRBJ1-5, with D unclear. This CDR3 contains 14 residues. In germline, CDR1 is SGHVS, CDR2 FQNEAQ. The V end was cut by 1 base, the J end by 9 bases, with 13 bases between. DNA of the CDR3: TGTGCCAGCAGCTTAGGAGCCCGTAGATGGCCCCAGCATTTT. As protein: CASSLGARRWPQHF.

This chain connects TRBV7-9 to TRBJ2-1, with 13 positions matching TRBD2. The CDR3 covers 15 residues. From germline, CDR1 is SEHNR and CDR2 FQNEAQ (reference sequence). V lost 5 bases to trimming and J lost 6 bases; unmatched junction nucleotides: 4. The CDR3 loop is CASSRLAGGLNEQFF. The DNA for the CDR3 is TGTGCCAGCAGCAGACTAGCGGGAGGCCTCAATGAGCAGTTCTTC.

Written as DNA, the CDR3 is TGTGCCAGCTCACGAGCGGGAGGATTGGACGATGAGCAGTTCTTC. As protein: CASSRAGGLDDEQFF. V gene TRBV18 combines with J gene TRBJ2-1, with 9 nucleotides matching TRBD2. V lost 4 bases, J lost 8 bases, and 9 bases stayed unmatched. The length of the CDR3 is 15 residues. Germline-derived CDR1 and CDR2 are KGHSH and LQKENI.

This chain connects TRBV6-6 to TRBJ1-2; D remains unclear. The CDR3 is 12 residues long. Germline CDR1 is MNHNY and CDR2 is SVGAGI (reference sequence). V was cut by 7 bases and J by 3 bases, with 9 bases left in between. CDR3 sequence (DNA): TGTGCCAGCACGGAGGTAGACTATGGCTACACCTTC. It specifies CASTEVDYGYTF.

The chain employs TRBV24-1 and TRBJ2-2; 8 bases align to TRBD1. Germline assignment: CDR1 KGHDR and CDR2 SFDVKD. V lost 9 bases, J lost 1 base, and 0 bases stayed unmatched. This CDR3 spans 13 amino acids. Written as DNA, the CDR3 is TGTGCCACCGGGACAGGGAACACCGGGGAGCTGTTTTTT. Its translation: CATGTGNTGELFF.

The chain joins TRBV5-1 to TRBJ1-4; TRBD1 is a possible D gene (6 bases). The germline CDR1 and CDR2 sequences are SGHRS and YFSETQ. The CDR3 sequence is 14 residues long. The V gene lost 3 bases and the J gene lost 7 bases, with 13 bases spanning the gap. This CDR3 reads CASSSGVRAEKLFF. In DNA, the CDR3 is TGCGCCAGCAGCTCAGGGGTTCGGGCTGAAAAACTGTTTTTT.

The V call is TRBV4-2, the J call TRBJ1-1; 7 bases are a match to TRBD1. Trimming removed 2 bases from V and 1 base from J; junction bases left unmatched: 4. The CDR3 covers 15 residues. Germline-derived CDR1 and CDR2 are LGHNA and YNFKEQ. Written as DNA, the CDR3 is TGTGCCAGCAGCCAAATCTGGACAGGGAACACTGAAGCTTTCTTT. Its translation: CASSQIWTGNTEAFF.

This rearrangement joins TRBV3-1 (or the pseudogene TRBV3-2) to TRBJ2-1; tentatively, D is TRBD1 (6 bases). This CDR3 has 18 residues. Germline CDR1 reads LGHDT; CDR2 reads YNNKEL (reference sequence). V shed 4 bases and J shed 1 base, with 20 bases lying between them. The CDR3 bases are TGTGCCAGCAGCCCAAGGACGCTAGGGGGTCGTTCCTACAATGAGCAGTTCTTC. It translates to CASSPRTLGGRSYNEQFF.

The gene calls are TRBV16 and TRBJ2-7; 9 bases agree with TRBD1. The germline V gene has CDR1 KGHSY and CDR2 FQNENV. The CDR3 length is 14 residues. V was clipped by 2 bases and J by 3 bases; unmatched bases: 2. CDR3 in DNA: TGTGCCAGCAGCCAAGGGACAGGGAGCTACGAGCAGTACTTC. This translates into CASSQGTGSYEQYF. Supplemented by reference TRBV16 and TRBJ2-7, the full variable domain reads GEEVAQTPKHLVRGEGQKAKLYCAPIKGHSYVFWYQQVLKNEFKFLISFQNENVFDETGMPKERFSAKCLPNSPCSLEIQATKLEDSAVYFCASSQGTGSYEQYFGPGTRLTVT.

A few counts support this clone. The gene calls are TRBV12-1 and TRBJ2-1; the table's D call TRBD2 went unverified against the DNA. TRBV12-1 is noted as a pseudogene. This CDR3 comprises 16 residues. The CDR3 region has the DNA TGTGCCAGCAGCCCCAAGCGGGAGGGCCGGGGGAATGAGCAGTTCTTC. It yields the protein CASSPKREGRGNEQFF.

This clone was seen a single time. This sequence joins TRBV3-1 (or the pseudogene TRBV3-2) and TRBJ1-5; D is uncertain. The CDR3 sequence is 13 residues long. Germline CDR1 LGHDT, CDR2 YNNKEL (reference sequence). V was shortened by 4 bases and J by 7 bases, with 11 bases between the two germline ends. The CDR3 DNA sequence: TGTGCCAGCAGCCTATCCTCGAGGCAGCCCCAGCATTTT. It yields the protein CASSLSSRQPQHF.

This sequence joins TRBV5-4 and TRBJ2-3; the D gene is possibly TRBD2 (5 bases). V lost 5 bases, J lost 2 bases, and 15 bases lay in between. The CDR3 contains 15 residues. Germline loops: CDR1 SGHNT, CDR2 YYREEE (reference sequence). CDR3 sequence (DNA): TGTGCCAGCAGTCCCCTGAGCGGATCCACAGATACGCAGTATTTT. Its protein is CASSPLSGSTDTQYF.